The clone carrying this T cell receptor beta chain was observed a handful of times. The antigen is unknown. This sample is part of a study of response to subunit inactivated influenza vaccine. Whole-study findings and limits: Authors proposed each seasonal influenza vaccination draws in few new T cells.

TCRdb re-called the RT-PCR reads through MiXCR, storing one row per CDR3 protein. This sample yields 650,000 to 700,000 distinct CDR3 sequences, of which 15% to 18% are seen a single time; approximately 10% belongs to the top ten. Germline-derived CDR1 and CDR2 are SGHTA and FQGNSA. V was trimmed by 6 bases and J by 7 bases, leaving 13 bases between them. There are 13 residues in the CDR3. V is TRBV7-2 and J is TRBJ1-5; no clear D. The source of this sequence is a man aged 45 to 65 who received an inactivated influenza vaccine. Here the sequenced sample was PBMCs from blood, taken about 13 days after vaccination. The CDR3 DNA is TGTGCCAGCAGTCGGACCATAGGGCAGCCCCAGCATTTT. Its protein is CASSRTIGQPQHF.